This paragraph reports one T cell receptor beta chain. Its recognized antigen is unknown. Per-base quality was not reported, and no clone a single base away is much larger than it. This specimen belongs to a study of CD8 T cells in ankylosing spondylitis (dated by TCRdb to 2015 to 2018). The study in broad terms: The study profiled T cell receptor beta repertoires in healthy donors and ankylosing spondylitis patients to find disease-linked TCR variants. The full study cohort comprised about 24 ankylosing spondylitis patients and 110 or so healthy donors. Peripheral blood was sampled, and synovial fluid was also collected from ankylosing spondylitis patients.

This sample was sequenced with an Illumina HiSeq 2500. Quantitative 5'-RACE with molecular barcodes was used to prepare TCR beta libraries. As for how the authors treated the data: A new computational method based on a probabilistic model of VDJ rearrangement was used to identify disease-linked TCR variants. In-frame beta chains were kept once TCRdb had trimmed the public reads at Q25 with fastp and called clones with MiXCR. Rows with one shared CDR3 protein collapse into an entry with the most common genes and DNA. The authors' filters were not applied to this entry. The sample yields some 330,000 distinct CDR3 sequences; less than 10% were counted once. The biggest ten clones account for approximately 14% of the sample. Points the paper makes about the study in general: Significant enrichment of the disease-linked clones was reported in matched synovial fluid samples from ankylosing spondylitis patients. Blood from ankylosing spondylitis patients appeared to be characterized by a TCR beta motif composed of roughly eight highly homologous amino acid variants. The disease-linked clones had a CD8+ phenotype and were found at relatively low frequencies in peripheral blood. Some TCR beta motif variants had previously been reported in synovial fluid and blood of reactive arthritis patients, which suggested common disease-initiation mechanisms.

The CDR3, cysteine through phenylalanine, is 12 amino acids long. Just the 36-base CDR3 DNA is kept, in frame starting at base 1. Trimming removed 2 bases from V and 7 bases from J, leaving 6 bases between the germline ends. From the germline V gene, CDR1 is MDHEN and CDR2 is SYDVKM. The source material was blood, either unsorted or a sorted T cell fraction (not recorded which). The chain is made from TRBV28 and TRBJ2-1; matching of 5 bases hints at TRBD2 as the D gene. The origin of this receptor is a male donor with ankylosing spondylitis. This receptor has the CDR3 CASSLRENEQFF. The sequenced DNA is TGTGCCAGCAGTTTAAGGGAGAATGAGCAGTTCTTC.